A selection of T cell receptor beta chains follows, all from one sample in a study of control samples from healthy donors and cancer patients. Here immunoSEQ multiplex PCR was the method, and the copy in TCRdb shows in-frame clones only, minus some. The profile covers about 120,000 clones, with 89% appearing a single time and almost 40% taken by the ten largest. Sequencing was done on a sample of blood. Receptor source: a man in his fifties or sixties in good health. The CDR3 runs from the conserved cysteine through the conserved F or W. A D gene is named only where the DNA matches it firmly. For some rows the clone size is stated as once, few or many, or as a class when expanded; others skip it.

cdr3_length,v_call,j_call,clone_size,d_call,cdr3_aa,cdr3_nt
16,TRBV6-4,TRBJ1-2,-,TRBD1,CASSATHRGPPGGYTF,TGTGCCAGCAGTGCGACACACAGGGGGCCTCCAGGTGGCTACACCTTC
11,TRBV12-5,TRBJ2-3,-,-,CASGFTDTQYF,TGTGCTAGTGGTTTCACAGATACGCAGTATTTT
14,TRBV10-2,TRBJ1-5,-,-,CASSEVSGNQPQHF,TGCGCCAGCAGTGAGGTGTCAGGCAATCAGCCCCAGCATTTT
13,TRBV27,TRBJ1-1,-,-,CASSFGQNTEAFF,TGTGCCAGCAGTTTTGGGCAGAACACTGAAGCTTTCTTT
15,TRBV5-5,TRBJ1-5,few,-,CASSLVQGINQPQHF,TGTGCCAGCAGCTTGGTCCAGGGAATAAATCAGCCCCAGCATTTT
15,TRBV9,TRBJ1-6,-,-,CASSVGGTDNSPLHF,TGTGCCAGCAGCGTAGGAGGGACGGACAATTCACCCCTCCACTTT
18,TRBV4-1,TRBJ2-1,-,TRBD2,CASSQLRTSGGAYNEQFF,TGCGCCAGCAGCCAACTCCGGACTAGCGGGGGGGCCTACAATGAGCAGTTCTTC
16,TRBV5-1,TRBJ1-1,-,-,CASILGPGVSSTEAFF,TGCGCCAGCATCTTAGGGCCGGGTGTCAGCTCTACTGAAGCTTTCTTT
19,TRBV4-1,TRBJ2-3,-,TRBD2,CASSQEGVAGGPSTDTQYF,TGCGCCAGCAGCCAAGAGGGGGTAGCGGGGGGGCCTAGCACAGATACGCAGTATTTT
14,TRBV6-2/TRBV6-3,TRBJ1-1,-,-,CASSYSRGNTEAFF,TGTGCCAGCAGTTACTCAAGAGGGAACACTGAAGCTTTCTTT
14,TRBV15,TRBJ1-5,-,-,CATSSIGTNQPQHF,TGTGCCACCAGCAGCATCGGGACCAATCAGCCCCAGCATTTT
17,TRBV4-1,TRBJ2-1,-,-,CASSQGGGLHSYNEQFF,TGCGCCAGCAGCCAAGGTGGGGGGCTCCACTCCTACAATGAGCAGTTCTTC
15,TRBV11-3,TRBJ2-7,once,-,CASSLGGLAVNEQYF,TGTGCCAGCAGCTTGGGCGGGCTTGCCGTCAACGAGCAGTACTTC
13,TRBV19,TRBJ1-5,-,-,CASIAGSNQPQHF,TGTGCCAGTATCGCGGGTAGCAATCAGCCCCAGCATTTT
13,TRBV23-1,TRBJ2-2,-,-,CASSQSDTGELFF,TGCGCCAGCAGTCAAAGTGACACCGGGGAGCTGTTTTTT
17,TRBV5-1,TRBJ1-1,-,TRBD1,CASSLQGAIGSNTEAFF,TGCGCCAGCAGCTTACAGGGGGCAATCGGGTCTAACACTGAAGCTTTCTTT
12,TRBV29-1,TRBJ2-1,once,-,CSVVGGGGEQFF,TGCAGCGTTGTAGGAGGAGGGGGCGAGCAGTTCTTC
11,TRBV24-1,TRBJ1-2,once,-,CATSDGYGYTF,TGTGCCACCAGTGACGGGTATGGCTACACCTTC
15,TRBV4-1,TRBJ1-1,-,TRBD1,CASSSIDREGTEAFF,TGCGCCAGCTCTTCCATTGACAGGGAGGGCACTGAAGCTTTCTTT
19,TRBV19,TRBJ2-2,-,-,CASSPQEFVVPGNTGELFF,TGTGCCAGTAGCCCCCAAGAGTTCGTGGTCCCAGGGAACACCGGGGAGCTGTTTTTT
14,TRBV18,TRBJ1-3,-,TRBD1,CASSPRDRGNTIYF,TGTGCCAGCTCACCCCGGGACAGAGGAAACACCATATATTTT
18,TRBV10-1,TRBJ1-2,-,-,CASSPFLDRYEFNYGYTF,TGCGCCAGCAGTCCATTCCTCGACAGATATGAATTTAACTATGGCTACACCTTC
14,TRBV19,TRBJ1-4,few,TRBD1,CATGVRTGDEKLFF,TGTGCCACCGGAGTTCGGACAGGGGACGAAAAACTGTTTTTT
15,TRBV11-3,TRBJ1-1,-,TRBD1,CASSFQGADLTEAFF,TGTGCCAGCAGCTTTCAGGGGGCAGACCTCACTGAAGCTTTCTTT
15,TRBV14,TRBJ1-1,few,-,CASSQPGTWNTEAFF,TGTGCCAGCAGCCAACCCGGGACGTGGAACACTGAAGCTTTCTTT
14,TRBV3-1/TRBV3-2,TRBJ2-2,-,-,CASSQLGHTGELFF,TGTGCCAGCAGCCAATTGGGCCACACCGGGGAGCTGTTTTTT
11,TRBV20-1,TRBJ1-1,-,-,CSARVELEAFF,TGCAGTGCTAGGGTTGAACTTGAAGCTTTCTTT
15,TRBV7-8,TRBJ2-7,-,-,CASSLGARPLYEQYF,TGTGCCAGCAGCTTAGGTGCTCGACCACTGTACGAGCAGTACTTC
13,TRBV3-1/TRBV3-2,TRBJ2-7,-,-,CASSQPGYYEQYF,TGTGCCAGCAGCCAACCAGGGTACTACGAGCAGTACTTC
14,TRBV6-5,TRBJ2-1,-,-,CASSTRGTYNEQFF,TGTGCCAGCAGTACCAGGGGCACCTACAATGAGCAGTTCTTC
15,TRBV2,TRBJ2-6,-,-,CASSEQGYGANVLTF,TGTGCCAGCAGTGAACAGGGTTACGGGGCCAACGTCCTGACTTTC